This T cell receptor beta chain was recorded in a study of monozygotic twins with cystic fibrosis (dated by TCRdb to the early 2020s). Study-level background: Barcoded libraries were prepared from 2.5 to 3.5 micrograms of fragmented DNA with around 15 PCR cycles. The cohort comprised ten female and six male twin pairs aged about 2.0 to 36.4 years, median 9.1 years, mostly children and adolescents. Data for three of the twin pairs had previously been reported in another context. Twins were ranked among around 960 cohort participants for weight-for-height and FEVPerc (FEV1 disease centile) at the day of blood sampling. The study compared TCR beta repertoires within and between 16 monozygotic twin pairs with cystic fibrosis to assess genetic influence on V and J gene usage.

Following the manufacturer's instructions, the researchers used the immunoSEQ immune profiling system to amplify TCR beta CDR3 regions via multiplex PCR. Sequencing was performed on an Illumina NextSeq system. The original pipeline was this. The immunoSEQ Analyzer platform handled processing of the sequence data, and clonality was calculated by taking the square root of Simpson's index of productive rearrangements. Jensen-Shannon distance served as the measure of similarity in V and J usage, while OLGA was used to compute CDR3 generation probabilities. The researchers looked up shared CDR3 sequences in the immuneACCESS database (August 2020) and in VDJdb (December 2020). In TCRdb, the immuneACCESS table is reduced to in-frame sequences with V and J assigned. These tables do not hold every clone; where another copy was compared, an unresolved V gene accounts for under half, and the others remain unexplained. D and trimming come from the DNA, and the V and J calls and clone size come from that table. The sample table contains 20,000 to 25,000 clones; only one count was recorded for approximately 97% of them. Roughly 0.15% of the sample is held by the ten biggest clonotypes.

What the authors observed across the whole study: The cohort was small, and the number of shared CDR3s showed no association with age, concordance or disease severity. Monozygotic CF twin pairs shared significantly more nucleotide-identical clonotypes within each pair than unrelated CF individuals shared with one another (P = 0.000026, Mann-Whitney). In 13 of 16 pairs, V gene usage most closely resembled the co-twin's, and the same held for J usage in 8 of 16 pairs, a pattern suggesting genetic constraints. Simpson clonality was generally low (median 0.0095), which suggests a naive-dominated repertoire, and clonality was higher in the most severely affected patients.

The twin pairs came from the European Cystic Fibrosis Twin and Sibling Study Cohort, which recruited patients from more than 150 CF clinics across 14 European countries. Both zygosity and CFTR genotype were checked in-house, and zygosity was tested with multiplex PCR across nine short tandem repeat loci. Peripheral blood was sampled from each twin, with clinical parameters recorded on the day of blood sampling. Genomic DNA was isolated from peripheral blood cells with phenol/chloroform and kept in TE buffer at 4 degrees C. In the case of this clone: Its specific antigen is unknown. No base quality values were provided; no much bigger clone lies one nucleotide off.

Trimming leaves V shorter by 0 bases and J shorter by 7 bases, with the junction holding 8 bases beyond the gene matches. Per the germline V gene, LGHNA is the CDR1 and YNFKEQ is the CDR2. The cysteine opens and the phenylalanine closes a CDR3 of 15 amino acids. Only the CDR3 region is kept as DNA, spanning 45 bases read in frame from base 1. The sequence came from a girl aged 5 to 17 with cystic fibrosis. The rearrangement combines TRBV4-2 with TRBJ2-7; TRBD2 matches 8 bases in the middle. The sample was blood. The sequenced DNA: TGTGCCAGCAGCCAAGAGATCCTAGCGGGTACGGAGCAGTACTTC. This sequence encodes CASSQEILAGTEQYF.